This T cell receptor beta chain was found in a study of blood T cell repertoires in COVID-19. Cohort placement rested on clinical history that participants reported themselves. The CDR3 has 14 residues. Per germline, CDR1 LGHDT and CDR2 YNNKEL (reference sequence). Trimming removed 5 bases from V and 4 bases from J, with 14 bases in between. Study processing details: Amplification of reference gene primers provided the estimated nucleated cell counts. Assay: immunoSEQ multiplex PCR; the TCRdb copy retains only in-frame clones and omits some. The D gene and trimming were derived from the DNA, and the V and J assignments and clone size from that table. In the table there are about 250,000 clones, just over 85% of which are singletons.

The chain has TRBV3-1 (or the pseudogene TRBV3-2) and TRBJ1-2; D is possibly TRBD1 (5 bases). This clonotype was obtained from a man in his forties or fifties who had recovered from COVID-19. The material sequenced was PBMCs or T cells enriched from blood (not recorded which). Here the CDR3 reads CASSLDTGLYGYTF. The CDR3 DNA reads TGTGCCAGCAGCTTGGACACCGGTCTCTATGGCTACACCTTC.